Reported below is one TCR beta chain. The data originate from a study of shared clonotypes between healthy human individuals. The CDR3 is made up of 16 amino acids. V shed 2 bases, J shed 7 bases, and the junction held 9 bases outside the gene matches. Germline loops: CDR1 SGHVS, CDR2 FNYEAQ. The table came from immunoSEQ multiplex PCR; TCRdb's copy has only in-frame clones and leaves some out. The sample lists some 500,000 clones, roughly 85% occurring once. The rearrangement uses TRBV7-6 and TRBJ2-1; 9 nucleotides line up with TRBD2. The sample consisted of PBMCs. The receptor's source is a woman in her 40s in good health. Some clones in this sample may be carry-over from other donors' samples. CDR3 DNA: TGTGCCAGCAGCTTATTGGGTAGCGGGAGATATAATGAGCAGTTCTTC. Its protein is CASSLLGSGRYNEQFF.